The sample holds many counts of the clone carrying this T cell receptor beta chain. Germline CDR1 and CDR2: MGHDK and SYGVNS. The CDR3 is 15 residues long. Trimming stripped 2 bases from V and 2 bases from J, with 7 bases between. This sample was taken from a study of T-cell reconstitution after alpha-beta-depleted transplantation in children. The library targeted TCRbeta and was prepared with unique molecular identifiers. TCRdb re-analysed the PCR reads in MiXCR, keeping a single row per CDR3 protein. The table shows about 400,000 distinct CDR3 sequences, with around 21% occurring only once. This sample comprised PBMCs from the stem cell graft donor, obtained from the stem cell graft. The chain uses TRBV25-1 and TRBJ2-6, with D hard to call. The source is a human donor who donated a stem cell graft to a child with acute myeloid leukemia. The CDR3 DNA follows: TGTGCCAGCAGTGAAGGGGTTGCTGGGGCCAACGTCCTGACTTTC. Translation gives CASSEGVAGANVLTF.